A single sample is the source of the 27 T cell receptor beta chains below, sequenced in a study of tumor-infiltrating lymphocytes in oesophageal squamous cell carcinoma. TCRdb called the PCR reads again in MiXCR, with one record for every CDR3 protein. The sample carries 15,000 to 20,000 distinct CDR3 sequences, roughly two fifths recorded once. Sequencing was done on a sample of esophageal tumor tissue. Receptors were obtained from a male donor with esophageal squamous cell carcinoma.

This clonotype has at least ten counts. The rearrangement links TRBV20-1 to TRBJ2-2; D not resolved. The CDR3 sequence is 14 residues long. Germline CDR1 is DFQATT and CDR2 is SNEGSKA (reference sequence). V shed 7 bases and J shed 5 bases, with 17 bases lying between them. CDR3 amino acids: CSGPDRLGTGELFF. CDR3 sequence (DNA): TGCAGTGGACCAGACCGCCTGGGTACCGGGGAGCTGTTTTTT.

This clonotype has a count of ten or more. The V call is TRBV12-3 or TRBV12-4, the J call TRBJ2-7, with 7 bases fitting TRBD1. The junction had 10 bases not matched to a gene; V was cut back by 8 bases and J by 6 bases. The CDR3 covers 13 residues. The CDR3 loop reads CASSDREKGEQYF. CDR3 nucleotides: TGTGCCAGCTCAGACAGGGAGAAGGGCGAGCAGTACTTC.

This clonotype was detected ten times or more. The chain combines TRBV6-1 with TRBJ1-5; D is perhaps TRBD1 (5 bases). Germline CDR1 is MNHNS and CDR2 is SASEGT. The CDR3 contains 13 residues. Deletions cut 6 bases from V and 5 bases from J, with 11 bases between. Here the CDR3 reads CASRTRRDQPQHF. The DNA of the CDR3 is TGTGCCAGCAGGACACGCAGGGATCAGCCCCAGCATTTT.

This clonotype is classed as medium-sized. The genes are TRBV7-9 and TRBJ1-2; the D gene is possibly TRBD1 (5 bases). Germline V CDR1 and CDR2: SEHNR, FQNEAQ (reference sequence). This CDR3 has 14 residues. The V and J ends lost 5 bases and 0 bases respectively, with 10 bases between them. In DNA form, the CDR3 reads TGTGCCAGCAGCGCTGGGGCTACTAACTATGGCTACACCTTC. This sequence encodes CASSAGATNYGYTF.

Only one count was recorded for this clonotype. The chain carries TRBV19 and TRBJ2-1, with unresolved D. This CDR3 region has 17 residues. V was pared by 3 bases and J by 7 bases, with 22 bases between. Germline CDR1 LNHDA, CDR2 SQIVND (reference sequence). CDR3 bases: TGTGCCAGTAGTATTCGGGCCCTCACCCCGAAGGAGAATGAGCAGTTCTTC. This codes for CASSIRALTPKENEQFF.

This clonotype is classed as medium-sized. CDR3 amino acids: CASTFPPNEQFF. DNA for the CDR3: TGTGCCAGCACCTTTCCCCCCAATGAGCAGTTCTTC. The V gene is TRBV7-8, the J gene TRBJ2-1; D call uncertain. The V end lost 7 bases, the J end lost 6 bases, and 10 bases lay between the germline ends. Per the germline V gene, CDR1 is SGHVS and CDR2 is FQNEAQ. This CDR3 has 12 residues.

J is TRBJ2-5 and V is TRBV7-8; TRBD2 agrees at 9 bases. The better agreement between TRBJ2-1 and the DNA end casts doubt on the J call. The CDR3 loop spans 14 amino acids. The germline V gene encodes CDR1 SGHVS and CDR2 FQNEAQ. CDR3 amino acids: CASSLVTSGNEQFF. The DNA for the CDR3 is TGTGCCAGCAGCTTAGTGACTAGCGGCAATGAGCAGTTCTTC.

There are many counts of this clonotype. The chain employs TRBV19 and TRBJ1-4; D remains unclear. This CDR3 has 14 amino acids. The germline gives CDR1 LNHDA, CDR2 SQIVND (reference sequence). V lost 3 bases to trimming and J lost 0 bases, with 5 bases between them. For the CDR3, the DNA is TGTGCCAGTAGTATCACAGCAACTAATGAAAAACTGTTTTTT. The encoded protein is CASSITATNEKLFF.

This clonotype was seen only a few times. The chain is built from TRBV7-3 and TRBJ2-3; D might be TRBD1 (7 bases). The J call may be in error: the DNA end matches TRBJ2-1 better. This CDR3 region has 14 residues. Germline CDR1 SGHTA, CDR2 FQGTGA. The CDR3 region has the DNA TGTGCCAGCAGCTTACAGGGGGGTCCCGATGAGCAGTTCTTC. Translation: CASSLQGGPDEQFF.

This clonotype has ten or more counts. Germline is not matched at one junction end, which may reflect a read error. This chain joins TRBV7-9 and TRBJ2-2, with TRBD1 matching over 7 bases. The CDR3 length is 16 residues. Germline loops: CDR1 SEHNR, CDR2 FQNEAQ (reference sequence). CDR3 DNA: TGTGCCAGCAGCTCGCTGAGGGGACAGAACGCCGGGGAGCTGTTTTTT. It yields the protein CASSSLRGQNAGELFF.

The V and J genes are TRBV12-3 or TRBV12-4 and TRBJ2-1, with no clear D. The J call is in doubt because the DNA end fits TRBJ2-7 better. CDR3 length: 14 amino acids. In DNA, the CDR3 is TGTGCCAGCAGTTTAGCGGCAGAGACCTACGAGCAGTACTTC. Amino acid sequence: CASSLAAETYEQYF.

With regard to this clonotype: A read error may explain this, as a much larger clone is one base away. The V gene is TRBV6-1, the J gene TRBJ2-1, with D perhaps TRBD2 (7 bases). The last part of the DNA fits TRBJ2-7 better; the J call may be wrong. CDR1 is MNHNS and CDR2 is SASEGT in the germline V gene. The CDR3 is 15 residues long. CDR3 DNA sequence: TGTGCCAGCAGTGCCCCGGGGGGCGGGAGCGATGAGCAGTACTTC. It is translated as CASSAPGGGSDEQYF.

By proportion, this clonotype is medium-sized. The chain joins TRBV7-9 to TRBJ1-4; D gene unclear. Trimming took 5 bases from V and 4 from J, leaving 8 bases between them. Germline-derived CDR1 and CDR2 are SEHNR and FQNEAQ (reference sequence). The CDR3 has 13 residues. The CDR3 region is CASSPRGNEKLFF. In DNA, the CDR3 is TGTGCCAGCAGCCCACGGGGTAATGAAAAACTGTTTTTT.

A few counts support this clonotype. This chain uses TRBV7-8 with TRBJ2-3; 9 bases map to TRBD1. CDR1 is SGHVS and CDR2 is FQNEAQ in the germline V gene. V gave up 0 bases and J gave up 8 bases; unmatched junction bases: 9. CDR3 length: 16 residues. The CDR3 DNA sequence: TGTGCCAGCAGCTTAGCTGTGACAGGGGGACTTCGTACGCAGTATTTT. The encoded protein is CASSLAVTGGLRTQYF. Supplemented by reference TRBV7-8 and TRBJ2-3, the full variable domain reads GAGVSQSPRYKVAKRGQDVALRCDPISGHVSLFWYQQALGQGPEFLTYFQNEAQLDKSGLPSDRFFAERPEGSVSTLKIQRTQQEDSAVYLCASSLAVTGGLRTQYFGPGTRLTVL.

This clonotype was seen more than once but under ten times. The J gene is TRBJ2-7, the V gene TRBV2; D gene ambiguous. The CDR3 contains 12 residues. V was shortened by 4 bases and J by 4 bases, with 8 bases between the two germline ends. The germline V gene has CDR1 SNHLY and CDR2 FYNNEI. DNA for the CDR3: TGTGCCAGCAGTGCTTCCTGGTACGAGCAGTACTTC. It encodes CASSASWYEQYF.

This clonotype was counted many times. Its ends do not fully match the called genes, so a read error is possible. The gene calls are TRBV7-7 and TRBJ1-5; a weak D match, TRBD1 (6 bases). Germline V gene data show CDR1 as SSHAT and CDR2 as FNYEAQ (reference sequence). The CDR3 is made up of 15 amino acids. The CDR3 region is CASSFYKGGDQPQHF. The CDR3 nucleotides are TGTGCTAGCAGCTTTTATAAAGGGGGGGATCAGCCCCAGCATTTT. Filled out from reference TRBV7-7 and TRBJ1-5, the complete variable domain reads GAGVSQSPRYKVTKRGQDVTLRCDPISSHATLYWYQQALGQGPEFLTYFNYEAQPDKSGLPSDRFSAERPEGSISTLTIQRTEQRDSAMYRCASSFYKGGDQPQHFGDGTRLSIL.

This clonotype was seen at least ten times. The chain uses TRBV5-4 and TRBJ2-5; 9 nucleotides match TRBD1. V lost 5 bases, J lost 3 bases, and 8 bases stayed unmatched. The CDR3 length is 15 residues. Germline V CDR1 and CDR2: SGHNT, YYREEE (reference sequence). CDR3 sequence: CASRLSTGGEETQYF. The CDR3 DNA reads TGTGCCAGCAGATTATCAACAGGGGGCGAAGAGACCCAGTACTTC.

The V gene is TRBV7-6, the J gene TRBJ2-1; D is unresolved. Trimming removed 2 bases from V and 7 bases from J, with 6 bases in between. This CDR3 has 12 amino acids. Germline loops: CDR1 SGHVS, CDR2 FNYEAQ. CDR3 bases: TGTGCCAGCAGCTTACTGAGGAATGAGCAGTTCTTC. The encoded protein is CASSLLRNEQFF.

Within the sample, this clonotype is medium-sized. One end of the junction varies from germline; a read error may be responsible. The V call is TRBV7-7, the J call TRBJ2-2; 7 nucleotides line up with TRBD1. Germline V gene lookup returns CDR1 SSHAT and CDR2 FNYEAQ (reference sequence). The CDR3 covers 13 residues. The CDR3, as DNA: TGTGCTAGCAGGGGGATCAACACCGGGGAGCTGTTTTTT. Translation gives CASRGINTGELFF.

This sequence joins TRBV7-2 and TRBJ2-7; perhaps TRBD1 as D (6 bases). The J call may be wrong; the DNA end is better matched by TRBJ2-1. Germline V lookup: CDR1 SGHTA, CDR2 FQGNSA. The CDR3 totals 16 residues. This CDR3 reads CASSYLRWQGMFEQFF. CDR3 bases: TGTGCCAGCAGCTACCTCCGGTGGCAGGGGATGTTTGAGCAGTTCTTC.

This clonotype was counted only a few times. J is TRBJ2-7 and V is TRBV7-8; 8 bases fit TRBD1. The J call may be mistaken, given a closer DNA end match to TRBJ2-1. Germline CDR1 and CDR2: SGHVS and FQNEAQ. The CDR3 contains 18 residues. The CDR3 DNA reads TGTGCCAGCAGCTTAGCACACCCTCGGGACAGGAGAAACAATGAGCAGTTCTTC. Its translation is CASSLAHPRDRRNNEQFF.

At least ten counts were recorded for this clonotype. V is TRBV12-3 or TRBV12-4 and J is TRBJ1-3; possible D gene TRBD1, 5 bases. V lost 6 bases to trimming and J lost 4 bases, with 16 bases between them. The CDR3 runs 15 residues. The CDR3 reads CASSGLGGSGNTIYF. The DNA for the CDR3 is TGTGCCAGCAGCGGACTGGGGGGATCCGGAAACACCATATATTTT.

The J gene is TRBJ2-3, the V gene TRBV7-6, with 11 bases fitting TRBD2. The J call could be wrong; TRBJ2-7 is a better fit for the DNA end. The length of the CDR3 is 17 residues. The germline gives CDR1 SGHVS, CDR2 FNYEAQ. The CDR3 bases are TGTGCCAGCAGCTTAGCGCAGGGTAGCGGGAGGGTATACGAGCAGTACTTC. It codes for CASSLAQGSGRVYEQYF.

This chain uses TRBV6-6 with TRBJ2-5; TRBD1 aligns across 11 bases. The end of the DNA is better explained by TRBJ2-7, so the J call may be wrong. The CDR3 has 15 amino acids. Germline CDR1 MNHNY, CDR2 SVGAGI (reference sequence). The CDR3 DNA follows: TGTGCCAGCAGTAAAAAGGGACAGGGGGCCTACGAGCAGTACTTC. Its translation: CASSKKGQGAYEQYF.

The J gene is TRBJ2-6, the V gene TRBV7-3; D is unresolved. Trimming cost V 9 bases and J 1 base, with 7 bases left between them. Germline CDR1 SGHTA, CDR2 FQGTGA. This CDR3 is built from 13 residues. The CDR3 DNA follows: TGTGCCAGTTTGGTGTCTGGGGCCAACGTCCTGACTTTC. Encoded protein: CASLVSGANVLTF.

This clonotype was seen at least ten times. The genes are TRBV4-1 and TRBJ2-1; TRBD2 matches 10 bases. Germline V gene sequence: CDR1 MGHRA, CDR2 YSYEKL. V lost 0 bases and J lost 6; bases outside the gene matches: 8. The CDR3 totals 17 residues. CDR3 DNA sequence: TGCGCCAGCAGCCAAGATTGGGGTCTAGCGGGGGTCAATGAGCAGTTCTTC. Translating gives CASSQDWGLAGVNEQFF.

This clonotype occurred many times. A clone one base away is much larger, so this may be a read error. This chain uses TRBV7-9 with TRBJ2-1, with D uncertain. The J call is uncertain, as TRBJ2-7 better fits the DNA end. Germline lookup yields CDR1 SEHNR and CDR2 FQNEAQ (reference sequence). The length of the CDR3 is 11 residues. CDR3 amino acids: CASRLYNEQYF. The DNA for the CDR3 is TGTGCCAGCAGACTATACAATGAGCAGTACTTC.